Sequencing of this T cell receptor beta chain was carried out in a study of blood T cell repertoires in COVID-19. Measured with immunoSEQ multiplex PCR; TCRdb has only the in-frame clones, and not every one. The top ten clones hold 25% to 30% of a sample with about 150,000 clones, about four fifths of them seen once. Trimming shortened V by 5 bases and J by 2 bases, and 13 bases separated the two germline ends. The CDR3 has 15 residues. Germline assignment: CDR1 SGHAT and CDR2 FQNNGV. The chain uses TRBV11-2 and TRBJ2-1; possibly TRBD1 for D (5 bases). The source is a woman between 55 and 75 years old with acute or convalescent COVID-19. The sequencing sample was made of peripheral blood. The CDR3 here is CASSGAREAYNEQFF. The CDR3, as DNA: TGTGCCAGCAGCGGGGCGCGAGAGGCCTACAATGAGCAGTTCTTC.